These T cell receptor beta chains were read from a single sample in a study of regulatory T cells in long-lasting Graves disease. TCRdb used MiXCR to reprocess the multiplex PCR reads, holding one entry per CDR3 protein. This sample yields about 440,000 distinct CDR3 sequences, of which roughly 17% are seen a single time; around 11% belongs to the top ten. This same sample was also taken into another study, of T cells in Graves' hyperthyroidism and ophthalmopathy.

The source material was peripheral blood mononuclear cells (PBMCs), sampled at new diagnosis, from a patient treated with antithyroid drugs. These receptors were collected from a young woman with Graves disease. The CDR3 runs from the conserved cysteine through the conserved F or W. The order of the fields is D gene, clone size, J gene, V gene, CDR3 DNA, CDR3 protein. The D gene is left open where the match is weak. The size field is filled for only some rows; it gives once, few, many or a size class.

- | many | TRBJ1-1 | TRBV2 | TGTGCCAGCAGTGCACAGAACAAAGCTTTCTTT | CASSAQNKAFF
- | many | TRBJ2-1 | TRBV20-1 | TGCAGTGCGGGGGCGGGACACCGGTGGATAGGCTCCTACAATGAGCAGTTCTTC | CSAGAGHRWIGSYNEQFF
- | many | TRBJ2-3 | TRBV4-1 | TGCGCCAGCAGCCACTCCCGGGCCCGGCGGCAGGGAACAGATACGCAGTATTTT | CASSHSRARRQGTDTQYF
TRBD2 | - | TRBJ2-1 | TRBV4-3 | TGCGCCAGCAGCCAAGATTGGAGCGGGAGCTCCTACAATGAGCAGTTCTTC | CASSQDWSGSSYNEQFF
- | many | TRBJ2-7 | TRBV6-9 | TGTGCCAGCAGTTACGGGGTGGGGTACGAGCAGTACTTC | CASSYGVGYEQYF
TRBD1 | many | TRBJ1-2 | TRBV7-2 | TGTGCCAGCAGCTCCCGACAGGGAAGGAACTATGGCTACACCTTC | CASSSRQGRNYGYTF
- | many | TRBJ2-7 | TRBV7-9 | TGTGCCAGCAGCTTAGTAGCAGGGAGGTTGGACGAGCAGTACTTC | CASSLVAGRLDEQYF
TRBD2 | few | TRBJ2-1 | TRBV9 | TGTGCCAGCAGCGTAAGCGGGACCCTTTACAATGAGCAGTTCTTC | CASSVSGTLYNEQFF
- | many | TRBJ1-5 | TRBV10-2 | TGCGCCAGCAGCAGAGACATACACCAGCCCCAGCATTTT | CASSRDIHQPQHF
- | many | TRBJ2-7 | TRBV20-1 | TGCAGTGCTGGACAGTCCTACGAGCAGTACTTC | CSAGQSYEQYF
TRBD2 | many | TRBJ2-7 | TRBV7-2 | TGTGCCAGCAGCTTGTGGCCTAGCGGGCCCTACGAGCAGTACTTC | CASSLWPSGPYEQYF
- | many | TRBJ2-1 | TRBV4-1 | TGCGCCAGCAGCCAAGGTCGCAGCGGGAATGAGCAGTTCTTC | CASSQGRSGNEQFF
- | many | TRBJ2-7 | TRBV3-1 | TGTGCCAGCAGCCAAGAAACGGACCCGTACTACGAGCAGTACTTC | CASSQETDPYYEQYF
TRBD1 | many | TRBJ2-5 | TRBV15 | TGTGCCACCAGCAGAGGCGGACAGGCCTCCTGGACCCAGTACTTC | CATSRGGQASWTQYF
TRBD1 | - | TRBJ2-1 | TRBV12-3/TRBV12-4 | TGTGCCAGTAGTATAATGGGACAGGGGATGTCCAATGAGCAGTTCTTC | CASSIMGQGMSNEQFF
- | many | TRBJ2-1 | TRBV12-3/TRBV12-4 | TGTGCCAGCAACAACTACCATGAGCAGTTCTTC | CASNNYHEQFF
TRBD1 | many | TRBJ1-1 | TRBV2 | TGTGCCAGCCTAGAACAGGGGTGGACTGAAGCTTTCTTT | CASLEQGWTEAFF
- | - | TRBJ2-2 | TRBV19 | TGTGCCAGTAGTATTTTCAGCGAGCTTCCCGGGGAGCTGTTTTTT | CASSIFSELPGELFF
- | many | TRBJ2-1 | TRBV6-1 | TGTGCCAGCAGCCGTAGCGGACTTAACTACAATGAGCAGTTCTTC | CASSRSGLNYNEQFF
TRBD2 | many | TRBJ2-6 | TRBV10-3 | TGTGCCATTTCGTCAGCGGGGACTGGGGCCAACGTCCTGACTTTC | CAISSAGTGANVLTF
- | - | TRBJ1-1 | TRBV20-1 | TGCAGTGCTAGATTCGTCACGGGAGAGAGAAAGAACACTGAAGCTTTCTTT | CSARFVTGERKNTEAFF
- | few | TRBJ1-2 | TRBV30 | TGTGCCTCCGACTCTCTACGGAGCTATGGCTACACCTTC | CASDSLRSYGYTF
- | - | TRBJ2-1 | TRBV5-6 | TGTGCCAGCAGGGGTCCCGCAGGGTATCTCAATGAGCAGTTCTTC | CASRGPAGYLNEQFF
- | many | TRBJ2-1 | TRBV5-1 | TGCGCCAGCAGCTCGAGTTGGGTCTACAATGAGCAGTTCTTC | CASSSSWVYNEQFF
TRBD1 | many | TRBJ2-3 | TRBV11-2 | TGTGCCAGCAGCTGGACCGGGGGGACAGGGACAGATACGCAGTATTTT | CASSWTGGTGTDTQYF
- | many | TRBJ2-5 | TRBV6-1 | TGTGCCAGCAGTGACCCAGGTGGGGCCGAGCAAGAGACCCAGTACTTC | CASSDPGGAEQETQYF
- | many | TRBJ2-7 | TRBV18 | TGTGCCAGCTCAAAAGGGAAGGGCGAGCAGTACTTC | CASSKGKGEQYF
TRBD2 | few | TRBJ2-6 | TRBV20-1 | TGCAGTGCTAGAGATTGGACGGGAGGCTCCTCTGGGGCCAACGTCCTGACTTTC | CSARDWTGGSSGANVLTF
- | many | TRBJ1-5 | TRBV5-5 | TGTGCCAGCAGCTTTAACCGACAGTTCAATCAGCCCCAGCATTTT | CASSFNRQFNQPQHF